What follows is one T cell receptor (beta chain) and its context. Its antigen remains unidentified. This entry comes from a study of cytomegalovirus exposure and HLA in healthy donors. Trimming removed 4 bases from V and 7 bases from J; junction bases left unmatched: 10. Germline assignment: CDR1 SGHNT and CDR2 YYREEE (reference sequence). The CDR3 consists of 14 residues. Vbeta (60) and Jbeta (13) primers were used in the PCR. The repertoire was sequenced with immunoSEQ multiplex PCR; TCRdb's copy has only in-frame clones and lacks some. The profile shows about 130,000 clones, around three quarters of them singletons. The donors (healthy individuals) were bone marrow donors. General study points: With high specificity and sensitivity, the classifier reportedly diagnosed cytomegalovirus status.

Material: PBMCs. The TCR originated in a woman between 40 and 50 years old in good health and CMV-seropositive. This rearrangement joins TRBV5-4 to TRBJ1-2; 7 nucleotides line up with TRBD1. This chain's CDR3 is CASSPPDRDSGYTF. CDR3 nucleotides: TGTGCCAGCAGCCCCCCTGACAGGGATTCTGGCTACACCTTC.